The 9 T cell receptor beta chains listed next were all sequenced from one sample in a study of shared clonotypes between healthy human individuals. Repertoires were generated with immunoSEQ multiplex PCR, while TCRdb's copy carries only in-frame clones and drops some. The sample holds about 2,500,000 clones, around 90% seen once. Sequencing input: naive CD4+ T cells sorted from blood. Subset here: CD45RA+ positively selected. Receptors were obtained from a man in his late teens or twenties in good health.

The rearrangement uses TRBV12-5 and TRBJ2-1; TRBD1 matches at 7 bases. The CDR3 totals 14 residues. Germline V CDR1 and CDR2: LGHNT, FRNRAP. The V gene end was trimmed by 10 bases and the J gene end by 4 bases; junction bases not matched to a gene: 10. The CDR3 here is CATSPGTAYNEQFF. CDR3 sequence (DNA): TGTGCTACTTCACCCGGGACAGCTTACAATGAGCAGTTCTTC.

The rearrangement links TRBV19 to TRBJ2-1; 8 nucleotides match TRBD2. With V trimmed by 6 bases and J by 4 bases, 8 bases remained unmatched. The CDR3 consists of 15 residues. Germline assignment: CDR1 LNHDA and CDR2 SQIVND (reference sequence). The CDR3 sequence: CASSAAAGGYNEQFF. DNA for the CDR3: TGTGCCAGTAGCGCCGCTGCGGGAGGTTACAATGAGCAGTTCTTC. Filled out from reference TRBV19 and TRBJ2-1, the complete variable domain reads DGGITQSPKYLFRKEGQNVTLSCEQNLNHDAMYWYRQDPGQGLRLIYYSQIVNDFQKGDIAEGYSVSREKKESFPLTVTSAQKNPTAFYLCASSAAAGGYNEQFFGPGTRLTVL.

The chain couples TRBV6-6 to TRBJ1-1; tentative D call: TRBD1 (6 bases). Germline lookup yields CDR1 MNHNY and CDR2 SVGAGI (reference sequence). The germline V and J ends were trimmed by 4 bases and 4 bases, with 16 bases remaining between them. The CDR3 sequence is 15 residues long. CDR3 amino acids: CASSFMRVGGTEAFF. DNA for the CDR3: TGTGCCAGCAGTTTCATGAGGGTAGGGGGCACTGAAGCTTTCTTT.

CDR3 nucleotides: TGTGCCATCACTGACGGCGAAAAACTGTTTTTT. It is translated as CAITDGEKLFF. This rearrangement joins TRBV10-3 to TRBJ1-4; D remains unclear. Germline V CDR1 and CDR2: ENHRY, SYGVKD. The CDR3 contains 11 residues. Deletions cut 7 bases from V and 8 bases from J, with 8 bases between.

This chain connects TRBV2 to TRBJ2-7; no firm D call. Deletions cut 4 bases from V and 0 bases from J, with 10 bases between. This CDR3 region has 14 residues. The germline V gene encodes CDR1 SNHLY and CDR2 FYNNEI. The CDR3 bases are TGTGCCAGCAGTGTAGGTAGACTCTCCTACGAGCAGTACTTC. Translation: CASSVGRLSYEQYF. The variable domain in full, with the rest retrieved from reference TRBV2 and TRBJ2-7, is EPEVTQTPSHQVTQMGQEVILRCVPISNHLYFYWYRQILGQKVEFLVSFYNNEISEKSEIFDDQFSVERPDGSNFTLKIRSTKLEDSAMYFCASSVGRLSYEQYFGPGTRLTVT.

CDR3 nucleotides: TGTGCCAGCAGTCAATTCAATAGCAATCAGCCCCAGCATTTT. Residues: CASSQFNSNQPQHF. The chain joins TRBV2 to TRBJ1-5; no clear D. V shed 5 bases and J shed 0 bases, with 8 bases lying between them. The CDR3 loop spans 14 amino acids. CDR1 and CDR2 (germline): SNHLY, FYNNEI.

The chain links TRBV9 to TRBJ2-1, with a tentative D call TRBD2 (5 bases). V lost 0 bases to trimming and J lost 6 bases, with 10 bases between them. Germline CDR1 and CDR2: SGDLS and YYNGEE. The CDR3 spans 14 residues. CDR3 residues: CASSVVEAANEQFF. CDR3 bases: TGTGCCAGCAGCGTAGTGGAGGCCGCCAATGAGCAGTTCTTC.

Comments on this clone: Other DNA sequences from this sample encode an identical CDR3 as well. The rearrangement uses TRBV5-1 and TRBJ1-1, with TRBD1 identical over 7 bases. J was trimmed by 1 base and V by 0 bases; bases with no gene match: 3. Germline V gives CDR1 SGHRS, CDR2 YFSETQ. This CDR3 has 15 residues. As DNA, the CDR3 is TGCGCCAGCAGCTTGGAAGGGGGCGGGAACACTGAAGCTTTCTTT. This encodes CASSLEGGGNTEAFF.

This clone was picked up a small number of times. The V gene is TRBV5-1, the J gene TRBJ1-6; D unclear. Germline V CDR1 and CDR2: SGHRS, YFSETQ. This CDR3 spans 15 amino acids. V dropped 2 bases and J dropped 5 bases, with 11 bases sitting between them. The CDR3 loop is CASSFRADDNSPLHF. As DNA, the CDR3 is TGCGCCAGCAGCTTCCGGGCCGATGATAATTCACCCCTCCACTTT.